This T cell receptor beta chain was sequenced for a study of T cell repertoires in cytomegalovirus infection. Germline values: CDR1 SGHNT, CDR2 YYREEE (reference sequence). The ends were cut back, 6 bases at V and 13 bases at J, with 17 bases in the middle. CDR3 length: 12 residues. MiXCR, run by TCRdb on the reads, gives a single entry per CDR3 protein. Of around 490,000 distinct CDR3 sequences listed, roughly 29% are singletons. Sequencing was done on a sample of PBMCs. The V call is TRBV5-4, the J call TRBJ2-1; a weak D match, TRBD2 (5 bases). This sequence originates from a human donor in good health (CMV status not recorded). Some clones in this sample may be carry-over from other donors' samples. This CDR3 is CASTSARGGQFF. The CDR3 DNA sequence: TGTGCCAGCACCTCTGCGAGAGGAGGTCAGTTCTTC.